The rows below give T cell receptor beta chains drawn from one sample of a study of cytomegalovirus exposure and HLA in healthy donors. The method was immunoSEQ multiplex PCR; TCRdb's version includes in-frame clones alone and lacks a portion of them. The data contain fewer than 150,000 clones, roughly four fifths of them seen just once; the ten biggest clones take up approximately 4.9%. Sequenced sample: PBMCs. The source is a woman aged 45-60 years in good health and CMV-seronegative. The CDR3 runs from the conserved cysteine through the conserved F or W. The D gene is left open where the match is weak. Size tells how often a clone was seen (once, few, many) or the class of an expanded clone, and some rows leave it out.

J gene	clone size	V gene	D gene	CDR3 DNA	CDR3 protein
TRBJ1-5	.	TRBV23-1	TRBD1	TGCGCCAGCAGTCAATCGGGGACAGATAGCAATCAGCCCCAGCATTTT	CASSQSGTDSNQPQHF
TRBJ1-4	.	TRBV29-1	TRBD1	TGCAGCGTTGACGTACAGGGGGCTAGTGAAAAACTGTTTTTT	CSVDVQGASEKLFF
TRBJ1-6	.	TRBV6-1	.	TGTGCCAGCACTCACCCAGATTATTCACCCCTCCACTTT	CASTHPDYSPLHF
TRBJ2-3	.	TRBV6-4	.	TGTGCCAGCAGTGACTCGGAGCTTGATACGCAGTATTTT	CASSDSELDTQYF
TRBJ1-1	.	TRBV4-1	.	TGCGCCAGCAGCCTTCTTCGCAGGGACTCGGAAGCTTTCTTT	CASSLLRRDSEAFF
TRBJ1-1	.	TRBV9	.	TGTGCCAGCAGCGTAGGGGGGCTGAGGACTGAAGCTTTCTTT	CASSVGGLRTEAFF
TRBJ2-7	.	TRBV28	TRBD2	TGTGCCAGCAGTAGGACTAGCGGGGGGGACGAGCAGTACTTC	CASSRTSGGDEQYF
TRBJ1-6	.	TRBV10-3	.	TGTGCCATCAGTACGGACTTGCGGTCACCCCTCCACTTT	CAISTDLRSPLHF
TRBJ2-6	few	TRBV5-6	.	TGTGCCAGCAGCTCTGGACAGACTGGGGCCAACGTCCTGACTTTC	CASSSGQTGANVLTF
TRBJ1-2	.	TRBV6-6	.	TGTGCCAGCAGTTATTCGGACAAAGGCCAAGGCTACACCTTC	CASSYSDKGQGYTF
TRBJ1-1	few	TRBV4-3	.	TGCGCCAGCAGCCATGATAGGGGTGAAGCTTTCTTT	CASSHDRGEAFF
TRBJ2-6	.	TRBV9	.	TGTGCCAGCAGCGTACAAGGGGCCGGGGCCAACGTCCTGACTTTC	CASSVQGAGANVLTF
TRBJ2-5	.	TRBV28	.	TGTGCCAGCAGTTCGGGAGAGGAGACCCAGTACTTC	CASSSGEETQYF